Following are 7 T cell receptor beta chains from one sample sequenced in a study of tumor-infiltrating lymphocytes in primary liver carcinoma. The input was approximately 500 ng total RNA; TCR beta cDNA was made from it with a constant-region primer. It was through three nested multiplex PCR rounds of slightly modified ARM-PCR that TCR beta libraries arose. A C-beta reverse primer was combined with TRBV1-TRBV30 forward primers in the first two PCR rounds, and each round had approximately 9 cycles. TCRdb redid the calling of the multiplex PCR reads with MiXCR, one entry per CDR3 protein. The top ten clones hold roughly an eighth of a sample with about 78,000 distinct CDR3 sequences, 71% of them seen once. Co-extraction of RNA and DNA was performed on about 18-30 mg of unsorted bulk tissue. Sequencing input: liver tumor tissue from sampling region 4. Stated subset: tumor region T4, right-lateral pole. The source is a woman in her sixties or seventies with primary liver carcinoma and hepatitis B virus infection.

This clonotype was found once. The junction shows a germline mismatch at one end, possibly a read error. The rearrangement uses TRBV11-2 and TRBJ1-1, with a tentative D call TRBD1 (6 bases). Germline assignment: CDR1 SGHAT and CDR2 FQNNGV. The CDR3 sequence is 15 residues long. This CDR3 is CASSLDPGAGIEASF. DNA for the CDR3: TGTGCCAGCAGCTTAGATCCGGGGGCGGGAATTGAAGCTTCCTTT.

About this clonotype itself: Germline is not matched at one junction end, which may reflect a read error. CDR3 sequence reads: CVSGSHLGQIYEQYF. CDR3 nucleotide sequence: TGTGTCAGCGGCTCCCACCTGGGACAGATTTACGAGCAGTACTTC. The chain carries TRBV11-2 and TRBJ2-7; 7 positions agree with TRBD1. Germline V gene lookup returns CDR1 SGHAT and CDR2 FQNNGV. CDR3 size: 15 residues.

By its share, this clonotype is medium-sized (0.01 to 0.1%). The J gene is TRBJ2-3, the V gene TRBV11-2; the D gene could be TRBD1 or TRBD2 (5 bases each). The CDR3 runs 14 residues. V shed 4 bases and J shed 4 bases, with 12 bases lying between them. Germline loops: CDR1 SGHAT, CDR2 FQNNGV. DNA of the CDR3: TGTGCCAGCAGCTCGGGGCAAACCGCAGATACGCAGTATTTT. Translated, it gives CASSSGQTADTQYF.

Note on this clonotype: The missing conserved phenylalanine or tryptophan at the end of this CDR3 makes a read error likely. The V call is TRBV6-5, the J call TRBJ2-7; a weak D match, TRBD1 (6 bases). This CDR3 has 15 residues. Per the germline V gene, CDR1 is MNHEY and CDR2 is SVGAGI. This chain's CDR3 is CSSSRTTTGSHEQYL. The CDR3 coding sequence is TGTAGCAGCAGCCGCACGACGACAGGTAGCCACGAGCAGTACCTC.

Worth noting for this clonotype: This may be a read error, as it is one base from a much larger clone. In DNA, the CDR3 is TGTGCCAGCAGTTTACGAACTAGCGGGAGGCCCTACAATGAGCAGTTCTTC. Translating gives CASSLRTSGRPYNEQFF. The V call is TRBV28, the J call TRBJ2-1; 12 nucleotides match TRBD2. The germline gives CDR1 MDHEN, CDR2 SYDVKM. Losses at the gene ends were 2 bases for V and 2 bases for J; bases not matched to a gene: 4. The CDR3 runs 17 residues.

This clonotype was seen at least ten times. The J gene is TRBJ2-7, the V gene TRBV10-2, with TRBD2 matching 7 bases. This CDR3 region has 16 residues. V gave up 0 bases and J gave up 0 bases; unmatched junction bases: 5. Germline V lookup: CDR1 WSHSY, CDR2 SAAADI. The CDR3 nucleotides read TGCGCCAGCAGTGAGTCGGGGGGGGGGGGCTCCTACGAGCAGTACTTC. Protein sequence: CASSESGGGGSYEQYF.

This clonotype was recorded a few times. The junction differs from germline at one of its ends, possibly a read error. This chain joins TRBV28 and TRBJ2-7, with D maybe TRBD1 (5 bases). The CDR3 runs 13 residues. The V gene's germline CDR1 is MDHEN and CDR2 SYDVKM. CDR3 sequence reads: CACSNHNTGEQYF. The CDR3 DNA reads TGTGCCTGCAGTAACCACAACACAGGCGAGCAGTACTTC.